The 23 T cell receptor beta chains listed next were all sequenced from one sample in a study of T cell repertoires in cytomegalovirus infection (dated by TCRdb to between 2017 and 2020). The sample's treatment or condition label is to be understood as: in vitro stimulation with specific CMV peptide epitopes to enrich CMV-specific T cells. The instrument given in TCRdb is Illumina HiSeq 1500. Using fastp trimming at Q25 and MiXCR clonotype assembly, TCRdb reanalyzed the public sequencing data and kept in-frame beta chains. Rows are unified per CDR3 protein, each entry keeping the most common DNA and genes. This sample has about 83,000 distinct CDR3 sequences in its table, and more than 40% of those were observed once. Roughly 93% of the sample rests with the top ten. Their antigens are not known. The sample here was CD8+ T cells from cultured PBMCs, taken from culture after CMV antigen stimulation. Receptor source: a human donor in good health (CMV status not recorded). Some clones in this sample may be carry-over from other donors' samples.

The gene calls are TRBV9 and TRBJ1-1; weak D call: TRBD1 (6 bases). The CDR3 is 16 residues long. The V end was cut by 2 bases, the J end by 5 bases, with 19 bases between. CDR1 is SGDLS and CDR2 is YYNGEE in the germline V gene. DNA for the CDR3: TGTGCCAGCAGCGTTGCAACTCAGGCGGGGGCTACTGAAGCTTTCTTT. This gives the protein CASSVATQAGATEAFF.

This chain joins TRBV7-8 and TRBJ2-7, with 7 bases fitting TRBD1. The CDR3 covers 15 residues. Germline V lookup: CDR1 SGHVS, CDR2 FQNEAQ. V was pared by 1 base and J by 5 bases, with 8 bases of the junction left unmatched. CDR3 protein: CASSLVTGALNEQYF. The CDR3, as DNA: TGTGCCAGCAGCTTAGTCACAGGGGCTTTGAACGAGCAGTACTTC.

The chain joins TRBV27 to TRBJ2-3, with D possibly TRBD1 on 6 matching bases. Germline-derived CDR1 and CDR2 are MNHEY and SMNVEV (reference sequence). V was cut by 2 bases and J by 2 bases, with 8 bases left in between. The CDR3 runs to 14 residues. In DNA form, the CDR3 reads TGTGCCAGCAGTTTAGCAGGGGCCACAGATACGCAGTATTTT. Its protein product is CASSLAGATDTQYF.

The V gene is TRBV6-1, the J gene TRBJ1-5; D is undetermined. V was pared by 6 bases and J by 0 bases, with 6 bases between. Germline V gene lookup returns CDR1 MNHNS and CDR2 SASEGT. This CDR3 has 13 amino acids. CDR3 sequence: CASSSNSNQPQHF. As DNA, the CDR3 is TGTGCCAGCAGCTCTAATAGCAATCAGCCCCAGCATTTT.

In its sample, this clonotype was seen a few times. The gene calls are TRBV27 and TRBJ2-1; possible D gene TRBD1, 8 bases. Germline V lookup: CDR1 MNHEY, CDR2 SMNVEV (reference sequence). V lost 1 base and J lost 8, with 12 bases in between. There are 14 residues in the CDR3. In DNA form, the CDR3 reads TGTGCCAGCAGTTTATGGACAGGGAGGGATGAGCAGTTCTTC. Residues: CASSLWTGRDEQFF.

This clonotype was recorded once. The chain joins TRBV7-3 to TRBJ2-3, with 9 bases fitting TRBD2. Trimming took 5 bases from V and 2 from J; bases not matched to a gene: 5. Germline V gene sequence: CDR1 SGHTA, CDR2 FQGTGA. The CDR3 spans 15 residues. CDR3 in DNA: TGTGCCAGCAGCCCGACTAGCGGATACACAGATACGCAGTATTTT. Its protein is CASSPTSGYTDTQYF.

This clonotype came up once. The chain is built from TRBV30 and TRBJ1-3; D uncertain. The germline V gene has CDR1 GTSNPN and CDR2 SVGIG (reference sequence). With 0 bases removed from V and 1 base from J, the gap between germline ends came to 10 bases. The CDR3 runs to 15 residues. This chain's CDR3 is CAWSVFSGSGNTIYF. CDR3 DNA: TGTGCCTGGAGTGTATTTTCGGGTTCTGGAAACACCATATATTTT.

This clonotype was counted only a few times. The chain links TRBV11-2 to TRBJ2-1, with D possibly being TRBD1 or TRBD2 (5 bases each). The CDR3 has 17 residues. Between the trimmed V and J ends, which lost 0 bases and 5 bases, there was a span of 17 bases. The V gene's germline CDR1 is SGHAT and CDR2 FQNNGV. CDR3 protein: CASSLDLPPGPHNEQFF. In DNA, the CDR3 is TGTGCCAGCAGCTTAGACCTCCCCCCGGGACCACACAATGAGCAGTTCTTC.

This clonotype was counted only a few times. The V call is TRBV7-2, the J call TRBJ2-1; D may be TRBD1 (5 bases). The V gene lost 1 base and the J gene lost 9 bases, with 16 bases spanning the gap. There are 15 residues in the CDR3. Germline CDR1 reads SGHTA; CDR2 reads FQGNSA. In DNA form, the CDR3 reads TGTGCCAGCAGCTTAGGGGGCAGCGTGCCTGGTGAGCAGTTCTTC. Its translation: CASSLGGSVPGEQFF.

The chain couples TRBV7-6 to TRBJ1-1; D perhaps matches TRBD1 (5 bases). The CDR3 runs to 15 residues. Germline CDR1 SGHVS, CDR2 FNYEAQ. The V gene lost 1 base and the J gene lost 3 bases, with 12 bases spanning the gap. This CDR3 reads CASSLGGLGDTEAFF. DNA of the CDR3: TGTGCCAGCAGCTTAGGGGGCTTGGGTGACACTGAAGCTTTCTTT.

The CDR3 nucleotides read TGCAGTGCTAGGGCTGGGGGTTATGAAAAACTGTTTTTT. It is translated as CSARAGGYEKLFF. This sequence joins TRBV20-1 and TRBJ1-4; a possible D gene is TRBD1 (5 bases). The CDR3 runs 13 residues. Trimming took off 3 bases at V and 6 bases at J, with 11 bases between the two ends. CDR1 and CDR2 (germline): DFQATT, SNEGSKA (reference sequence).

This clonotype showed up just a few times. V usage is TRBV27 and J usage is TRBJ1-2; D perhaps matches TRBD1 (6 bases). Trimming took 5 bases from V and 7 from J, leaving 11 bases between them. CDR1 MNHEY and CDR2 SMNVEV come from the germline V gene (reference sequence). CDR3 size: 12 residues. CDR3 nucleotide sequence: TGTGCCAGCAGTGAACAGGGTTCTGGCTACACCTTC. This encodes CASSEQGSGYTF.

There are a few counts of this clonotype. The rearrangement joins TRBV7-9 to TRBJ1-2; 7 bases align to TRBD1. CDR1 is SEHNR, CDR2 FQNEAQ, per germline (reference sequence). V was clipped by 4 bases and J by 7 bases; unmatched bases: 12. This CDR3 contains 15 residues. The CDR3 loop reads CASSSPDEGAGGYTF. Written as DNA, the CDR3 is TGTGCCAGCAGCTCCCCTGACGAGGGGGCCGGTGGCTACACCTTC. The full variable domain, rest sourced from reference TRBV7-9 and TRBJ1-2, is DTGVSQNPRHKITKRGQNVTFRCDPISEHNRLYWYRQTLGQGPEFLTYFQNEAQLEKSRLLSDRFSAERPKGSFSTLEIQRTEQGDSAMYLCASSSPDEGAGGYTFGSGTRLTVV.

The CDR3 loop reads CASSLEVRSHRNTEAFF. CDR3 sequence (DNA): TGTGCCAGCAGCTTAGAAGTACGGAGTCACCGGAACACTGAAGCTTTCTTT. This chain joins TRBV11-2 and TRBJ1-1; no reliable D call. V dropped 0 bases and J dropped 1 base, with 15 bases sitting between them. CDR1 is SGHAT and CDR2 is FQNNGV in the germline V gene. This CDR3 comprises 17 residues.

V is TRBV19 and J is TRBJ1-5; D unresolved. The V gene's germline CDR1 is LNHDA and CDR2 SQIVND (reference sequence). Trimming took 5 bases from V and 7 from J, leaving 18 bases between them. The CDR3 has 15 residues. The CDR3 coding sequence is TGTGCCAGTAGTCCCCAGTGGGTAAGAGTGCAGCCCCAGCATTTT. Protein product: CASSPQWVRVQPQHF. Combining the CDR3 with reference TRBV19 and TRBJ1-5 gives the whole variable domain DGGITQSPKYLFRKEGQNVTLSCEQNLNHDAMYWYRQDPGQGLRLIYYSQIVNDFQKGDIAEGYSVSREKKESFPLTVTSAQKNPTAFYLCASSPQWVRVQPQHFGDGTRLSIL.

The gene calls are TRBV19 and TRBJ1-1, with D perhaps TRBD1 (5 bases). This CDR3 has 14 amino acids. Trimming left V 3 bases short and J 4 bases short, with 12 bases between. Germline V gene lookup returns CDR1 LNHDA and CDR2 SQIVND (reference sequence). The CDR3 sequence: CASSIPRDRTEAFF. CDR3 nucleotides: TGTGCCAGTAGTATCCCCAGGGATCGCACTGAAGCTTTCTTT.

This chain links TRBV7-9 with TRBJ2-5, with D unclear. Germline V CDR1 and CDR2: SEHNR, FQNEAQ (reference sequence). The V end was cut by 6 bases, the J end by 3 bases, with 11 bases between. The CDR3 covers 13 residues. Here the CDR3 DNA reads TGTGCCAGCAGTCCTACAGAAGAAGAGACCCAGTACTTC. Translated, it gives CASSPTEEETQYF.

V gene TRBV7-4 combines with J gene TRBJ1-5; unclear D gene. Germline V gene sequence: CDR1 SGHVT, CDR2 SQSDAQ. The CDR3 extends over 12 amino acids. V was clipped by 2 bases and J by 3 bases, with 2 bases between them. This CDR3 is CASSLPNQPQHF. CDR3 DNA sequence: TGTGCCAGCAGCTTACCCAATCAGCCCCAGCATTTT.

This sequence joins TRBV9 and TRBJ1-2, with 9 nucleotides matching TRBD1. The trim removed 0 bases at V and 6 bases at J, leaving 3 bases unmatched. CDR3 length equals 14 residues. CDR1 and CDR2 from the germline V gene are SGDLS and YYNGEE. CDR3 bases: TGTGCCAGCAGCGTAGCCGGGACAGGGAATGGCTACACCTTC. Translated, it gives CASSVAGTGNGYTF. Combining the CDR3 with reference TRBV9 and TRBJ1-2 gives the whole variable domain DSGVTQTPKHLITATGQRVTLRCSPRSGDLSVYWYQQSLDQGLQFLIQYYNGEERAKGNILERFSAQQFPDLHSELNLSSLELGDSALYFCASSVAGTGNGYTFGSGTRLTVV.

This clonotype has only a few counts. The chain employs TRBV27 and TRBJ2-1; D ambiguous. Trimming shortened V by 5 bases and J by 4 bases, and 15 bases separated the two germline ends. This CDR3 is 15 amino acids long. CDR1 MNHEY and CDR2 SMNVEV come from the germline V gene (reference sequence). This chain's CDR3 is CASSGSPVRYNEQFF. CDR3 bases: TGTGCCAGCAGTGGTAGTCCGGTAAGGTACAATGAGCAGTTCTTC.

This clonotype has only one observation. V is TRBV20-1 and J is TRBJ2-7; D perhaps matches TRBD2 (6 bases). V dropped 6 bases and J dropped 2 bases, with 20 bases sitting between them. Germline V gives CDR1 DFQATT, CDR2 SNEGSKA (reference sequence). The CDR3 has 15 residues. CDR3 sequence (DNA): TGCAGTGCCCAACATCGGGGGAACCTTCCCTACGAGCAGTACTTC. Encoded protein: CSAQHRGNLPYEQYF.

CDR3 region: CASSSDRRSAPREQYF. DNA of the CDR3: TGTGCCAGCAGCTCAGATCGGAGGAGCGCCCCCCGCGAGCAGTACTTC. The chain couples TRBV7-9 to TRBJ2-7; maybe TRBD2 (5 bases). V lost 4 bases and J lost 6, with 22 bases in between. CDR1 is SEHNR, CDR2 FQNEAQ, per germline (reference sequence). This CDR3 has 16 amino acids.

This clonotype was seen more than once but under ten times. The J gene is TRBJ2-7, the V gene TRBV7-3, with 7 bases that match TRBD1. The germline V gene encodes CDR1 SGHTA and CDR2 FQGTGA. This CDR3 spans 13 amino acids. Trimming removed 5 bases from V and 6 bases from J; junction bases left unmatched: 7. In DNA form, the CDR3 reads TGTGCCAGCAGCAAAGACAGGGTTGGCGAGCAGTACTTC. This translates into CASSKDRVGEQYF.